This T cell receptor (beta chain) was recorded in a study of blood T cells in healthy people across ages. Points on this clonotype: Its cognate antigen is unknown.

The use of a sample-barcoded 5' primer and a J-beta primer mix characterized a second PCR of roughly 7 to 11 cycles. Each CDR3 protein is one row after TCRdb ran MiXCR on the 5' RACE reads. The sample carries fewer than 600,000 distinct CDR3 sequences, roughly a quarter recorded once. The V gene's germline CDR1 is SGHRS and CDR2 YFSETQ. The CDR3 extends over 14 amino acids. The V end lost 2 bases, the J end lost 0 bases, and 8 bases lay between the germline ends. Findings and caveats of the study: Long-lived donors carried more naive CD4+ cells and greater diversity than aged donors.

The same specimen was also included in a second study, on T cells of mothers and their children. This second study notes: A few healthy Caucasian mothers and their six children donated.

This sequence was found in a boy between 2 and 10 years old in good health. The chain uses TRBV5-1 and TRBJ1-1; no reliable D call. What was sequenced was blood. CDR3 nucleotides: TGCGCCAGCAGCTTCGAGGGTCTGAACACTGAAGCTTTCTTT. Protein product: CASSFEGLNTEAFF.